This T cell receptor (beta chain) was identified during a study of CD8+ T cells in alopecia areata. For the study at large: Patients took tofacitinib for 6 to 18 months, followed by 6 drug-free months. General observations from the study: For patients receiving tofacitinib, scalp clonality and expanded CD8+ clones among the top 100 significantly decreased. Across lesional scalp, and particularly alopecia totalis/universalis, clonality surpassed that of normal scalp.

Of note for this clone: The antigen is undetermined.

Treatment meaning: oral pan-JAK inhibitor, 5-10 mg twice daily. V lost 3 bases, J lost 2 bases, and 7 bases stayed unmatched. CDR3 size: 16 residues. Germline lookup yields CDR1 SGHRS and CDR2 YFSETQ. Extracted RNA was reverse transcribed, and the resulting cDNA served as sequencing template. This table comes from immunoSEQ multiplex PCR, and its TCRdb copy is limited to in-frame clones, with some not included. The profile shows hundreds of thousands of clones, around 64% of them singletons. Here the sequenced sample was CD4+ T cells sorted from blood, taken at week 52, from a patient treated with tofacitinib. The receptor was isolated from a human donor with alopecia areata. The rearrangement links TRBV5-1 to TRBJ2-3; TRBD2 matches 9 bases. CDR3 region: CASSSLAGEHTDTQYF. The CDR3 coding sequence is TGCGCCAGCAGCTCCTTAGCGGGAGAACACACAGATACGCAGTATTTT.